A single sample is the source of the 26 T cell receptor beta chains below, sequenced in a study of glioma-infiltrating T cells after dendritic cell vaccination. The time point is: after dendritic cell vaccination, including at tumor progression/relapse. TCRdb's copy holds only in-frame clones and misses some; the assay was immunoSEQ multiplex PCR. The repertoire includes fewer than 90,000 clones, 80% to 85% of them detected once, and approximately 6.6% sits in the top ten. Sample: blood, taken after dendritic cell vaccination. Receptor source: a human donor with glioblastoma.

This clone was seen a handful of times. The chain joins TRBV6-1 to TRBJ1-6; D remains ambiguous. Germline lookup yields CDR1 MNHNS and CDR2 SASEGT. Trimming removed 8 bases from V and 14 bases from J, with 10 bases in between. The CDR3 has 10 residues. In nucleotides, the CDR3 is TGTGCCAGCGGAGGTGTGTCCCTCCACTTT. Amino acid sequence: CASGGVSLHF.

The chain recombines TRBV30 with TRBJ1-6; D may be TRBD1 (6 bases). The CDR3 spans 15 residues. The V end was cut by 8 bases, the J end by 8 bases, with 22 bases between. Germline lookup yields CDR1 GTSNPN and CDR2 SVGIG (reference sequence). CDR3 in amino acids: CALSGQGIGYSPLHF. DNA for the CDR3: TGTGCCCTCTCCGGGCAGGGGATTGGTTATTCACCCCTCCACTTT.

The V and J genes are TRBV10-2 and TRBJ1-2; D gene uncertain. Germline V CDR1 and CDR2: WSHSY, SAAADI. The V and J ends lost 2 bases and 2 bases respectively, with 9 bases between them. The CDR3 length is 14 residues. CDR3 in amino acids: CASSETEWNYGYTF. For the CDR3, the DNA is TGCGCCAGCAGTGAGACGGAGTGGAACTATGGCTACACCTTC.

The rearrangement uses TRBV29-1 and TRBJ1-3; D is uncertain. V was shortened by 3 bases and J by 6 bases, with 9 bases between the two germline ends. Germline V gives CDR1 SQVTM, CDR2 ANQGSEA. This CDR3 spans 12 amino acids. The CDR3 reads CSVDPEENTIYF. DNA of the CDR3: TGCAGCGTTGACCCTGAGGAAAACACCATATATTTT. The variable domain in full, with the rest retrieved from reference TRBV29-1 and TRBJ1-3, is SAVISQKPSRDICQRGTSLTIQCQVDSQVTMMFWYRQQPGQSLTLIATANQGSEATYESGFVIDKFPISRPNLTFSTLTVSNMSPEDSSIYLCSVDPEENTIYFGEGSWLTVV.

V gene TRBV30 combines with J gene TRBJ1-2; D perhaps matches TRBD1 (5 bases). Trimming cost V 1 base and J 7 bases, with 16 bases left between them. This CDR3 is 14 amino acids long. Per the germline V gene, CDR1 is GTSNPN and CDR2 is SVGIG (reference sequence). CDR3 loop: CAWSGKGTGVGYTF. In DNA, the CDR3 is TGTGCCTGGAGTGGAAAGGGTACAGGCGTTGGCTACACCTTC.

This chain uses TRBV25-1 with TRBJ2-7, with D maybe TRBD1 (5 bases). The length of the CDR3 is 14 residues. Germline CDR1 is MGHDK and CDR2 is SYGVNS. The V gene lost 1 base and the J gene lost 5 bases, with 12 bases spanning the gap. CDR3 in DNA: TGTGCCAGCAGTGAATGGGCAGGGATAGACGAGCAGTACTTC. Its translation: CASSEWAGIDEQYF.

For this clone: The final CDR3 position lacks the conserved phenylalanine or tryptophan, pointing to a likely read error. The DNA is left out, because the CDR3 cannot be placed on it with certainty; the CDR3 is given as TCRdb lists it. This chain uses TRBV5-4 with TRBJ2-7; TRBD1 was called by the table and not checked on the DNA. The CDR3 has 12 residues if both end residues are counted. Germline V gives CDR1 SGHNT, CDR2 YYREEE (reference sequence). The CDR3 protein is CASSLPGQVKLL.

The DNA for the CDR3 is TGTGCCAGCAGCTTAGCGGGCGGGGGGGCAGCAGATACGCAGTATTTT. Its protein is CASSLAGGGAADTQYF. The rearrangement joins TRBV7-2 to TRBJ2-3; 9 bases fit TRBD2. In germline, CDR1 is SGHTA, CDR2 FQGNSA. V lost 0 bases, J lost 4 bases, and 5 bases stayed unmatched. The CDR3 length is 16 residues.

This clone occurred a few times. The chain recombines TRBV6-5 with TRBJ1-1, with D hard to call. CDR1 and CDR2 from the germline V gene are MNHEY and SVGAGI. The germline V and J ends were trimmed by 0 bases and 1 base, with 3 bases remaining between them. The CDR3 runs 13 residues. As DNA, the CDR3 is TGTGCCAGCAGTTACTCGGCGAACACTGAAGCTTTCTTT. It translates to CASSYSANTEAFF.

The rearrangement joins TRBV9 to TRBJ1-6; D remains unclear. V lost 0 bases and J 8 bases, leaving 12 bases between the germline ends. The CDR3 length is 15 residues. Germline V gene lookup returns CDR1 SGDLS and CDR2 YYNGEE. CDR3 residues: CASSVAPGLDSPLHF. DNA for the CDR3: TGTGCCAGCAGCGTAGCTCCGGGTCTGGATTCACCCCTCCACTTT.

Here the CDR3 DNA reads TGCGCCAGCATATCCGGGACTAGTTCCGGGGAGCTGTTTTTT. Amino acid sequence: CASISGTSSGELFF. V gene TRBV5-1 combines with J gene TRBJ2-2; 8 positions agree with TRBD2. The germline CDR1 and CDR2 sequences are SGHRS and YFSETQ. The CDR3 runs 14 residues. Trimming at V came to 6 bases and at J to 6 bases, leaving 7 bases not matched to a gene. The full variable domain, in which reference TRBV5-1 and TRBJ2-2 provide the parts outside the CDR3, is KAGVTQTPRYLIKTRGQQVTLSCSPISGHRSVSWYQQTPGQGLQFLFEYFSETQRNKGNFPGRFSGRQFSNSRSEMNVSTLELGDSALYLCASISGTSSGELFFGEGSRLTVL.

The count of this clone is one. The CDR3 is CASSLGPTGVGVNQPQHF. CDR3 nucleotide sequence: TGTGCCAGCAGCTTAGGACCTACAGGGGTAGGAGTCAATCAGCCCCAGCATTTT. The chain links TRBV7-6 to TRBJ1-5; TRBD1 agrees at 7 bases. Losses at the gene ends were 1 base for V and 3 bases for J; bases not matched to a gene: 12. The CDR3 has 18 residues. Germline assignment: CDR1 SGHVS and CDR2 FNYEAQ.

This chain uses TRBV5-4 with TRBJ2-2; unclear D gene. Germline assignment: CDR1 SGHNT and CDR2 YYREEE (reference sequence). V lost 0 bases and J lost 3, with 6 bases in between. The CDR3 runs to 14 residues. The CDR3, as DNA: TGTGCCAGCAGCTTGGACAAATACACCGGGGAGCTGTTTTTT. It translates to CASSLDKYTGELFF.

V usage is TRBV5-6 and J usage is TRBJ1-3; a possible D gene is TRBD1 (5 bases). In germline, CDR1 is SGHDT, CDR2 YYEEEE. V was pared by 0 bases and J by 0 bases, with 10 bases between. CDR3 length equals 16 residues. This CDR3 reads CASSLAGGSSGNTIYF. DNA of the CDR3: TGTGCCAGCAGCTTGGCCGGGGGGAGCTCTGGAAACACCATATATTTT.

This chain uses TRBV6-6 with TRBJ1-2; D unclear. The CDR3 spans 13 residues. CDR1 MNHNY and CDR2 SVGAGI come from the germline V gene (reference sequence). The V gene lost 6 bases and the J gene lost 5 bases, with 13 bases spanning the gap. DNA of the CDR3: TGTGCCAGCAGGTCGACGGCTAGGTATGGCTACACCTTC. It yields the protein CASRSTARYGYTF.

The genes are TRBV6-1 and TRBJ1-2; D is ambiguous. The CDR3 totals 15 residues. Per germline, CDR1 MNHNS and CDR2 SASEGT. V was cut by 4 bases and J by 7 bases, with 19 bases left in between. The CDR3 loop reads CASSGYGNVLSGYTF. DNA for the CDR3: TGTGCCAGCAGTGGGTACGGGAATGTCTTGAGTGGCTACACCTTC.

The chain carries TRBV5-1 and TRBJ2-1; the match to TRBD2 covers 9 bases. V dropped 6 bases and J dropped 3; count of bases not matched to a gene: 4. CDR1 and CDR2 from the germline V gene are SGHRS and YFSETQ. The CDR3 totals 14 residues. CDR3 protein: CASTLAGVYNEQFF. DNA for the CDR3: TGCGCCAGCACGTTAGCGGGAGTCTACAATGAGCAGTTCTTC.

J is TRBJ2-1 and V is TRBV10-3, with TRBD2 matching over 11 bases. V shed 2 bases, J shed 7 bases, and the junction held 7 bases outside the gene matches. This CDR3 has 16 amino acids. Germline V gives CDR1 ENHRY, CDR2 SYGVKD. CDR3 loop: CAISEMASGGRNEQFF. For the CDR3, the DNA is TGTGCCATCAGTGAGATGGCTAGCGGGGGGAGGAATGAGCAGTTCTTC.

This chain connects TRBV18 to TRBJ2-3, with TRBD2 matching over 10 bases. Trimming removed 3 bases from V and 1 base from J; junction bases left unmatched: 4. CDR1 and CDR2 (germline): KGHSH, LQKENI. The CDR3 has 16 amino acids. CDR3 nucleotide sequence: TGTGCCAGCTCACCCCCCGGACTAGCGGGCACAGATACGCAGTATTTT. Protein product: CASSPPGLAGTDTQYF.

CDR3 nucleotides: TGCGCCAGCAGCTCCACCCGAACAGGGGACTCTGAAGCTTTCTTT. This sequence encodes CASSSTRTGDSEAFF. The chain couples TRBV5-1 to TRBJ1-1; 7 positions match TRBD1. This CDR3 is built from 15 residues. With 3 bases clipped from V and 6 bases from J, the junction kept 11 bases outside the gene matches. In germline, CDR1 is SGHRS, CDR2 YFSETQ. The variable domain in full, with the rest retrieved from reference TRBV5-1 and TRBJ1-1, is KAGVTQTPRYLIKTRGQQVTLSCSPISGHRSVSWYQQTPGQGLQFLFEYFSETQRNKGNFPGRFSGRQFSNSRSEMNVSTLELGDSALYLCASSSTRTGDSEAFFGQGTRLTVV.

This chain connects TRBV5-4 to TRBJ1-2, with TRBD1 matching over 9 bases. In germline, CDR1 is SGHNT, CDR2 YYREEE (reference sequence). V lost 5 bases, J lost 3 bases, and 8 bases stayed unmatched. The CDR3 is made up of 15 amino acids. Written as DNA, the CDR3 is TGTGCCAGCAGTTCGTCAACAGGGGGCTACTATGGCTACACCTTC. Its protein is CASSSSTGGYYGYTF.

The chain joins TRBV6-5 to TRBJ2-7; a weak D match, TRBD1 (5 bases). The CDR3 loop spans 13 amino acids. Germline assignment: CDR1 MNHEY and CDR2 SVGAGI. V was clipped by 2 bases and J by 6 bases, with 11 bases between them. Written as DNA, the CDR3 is TGTGCCAGCAGTTACCATCAGGGAAGCGAGCAGTACTTC. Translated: CASSYHQGSEQYF.

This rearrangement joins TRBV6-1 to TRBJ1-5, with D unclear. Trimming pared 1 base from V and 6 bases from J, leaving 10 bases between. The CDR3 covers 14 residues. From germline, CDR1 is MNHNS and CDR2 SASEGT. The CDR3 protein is CASSEGGGSQPQHF. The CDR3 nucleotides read TGTGCCAGCAGTGAAGGAGGTGGAAGTCAGCCCCAGCATTTT.

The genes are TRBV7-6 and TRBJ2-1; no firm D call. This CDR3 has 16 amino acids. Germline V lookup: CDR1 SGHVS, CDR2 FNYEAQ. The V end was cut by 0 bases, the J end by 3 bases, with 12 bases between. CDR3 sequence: CASSLAPGTNYNEQFF. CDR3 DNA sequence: TGTGCCAGCAGCTTAGCGCCAGGAACCAACTACAATGAGCAGTTCTTC.

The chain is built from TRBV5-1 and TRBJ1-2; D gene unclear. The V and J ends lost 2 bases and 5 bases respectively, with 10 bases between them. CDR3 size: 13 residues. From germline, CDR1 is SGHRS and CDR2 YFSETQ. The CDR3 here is CASSLKTGYGYTF. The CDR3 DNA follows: TGCGCCAGCAGCTTAAAGACGGGTTATGGCTACACCTTC.

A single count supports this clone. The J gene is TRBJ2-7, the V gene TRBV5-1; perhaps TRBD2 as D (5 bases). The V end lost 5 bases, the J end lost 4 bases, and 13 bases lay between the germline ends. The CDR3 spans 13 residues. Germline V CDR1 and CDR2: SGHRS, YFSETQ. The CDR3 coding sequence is TGCGCCAGCAGTGAGGGTAAGGGATACGAGCAGTACTTC. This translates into CASSEGKGYEQYF.